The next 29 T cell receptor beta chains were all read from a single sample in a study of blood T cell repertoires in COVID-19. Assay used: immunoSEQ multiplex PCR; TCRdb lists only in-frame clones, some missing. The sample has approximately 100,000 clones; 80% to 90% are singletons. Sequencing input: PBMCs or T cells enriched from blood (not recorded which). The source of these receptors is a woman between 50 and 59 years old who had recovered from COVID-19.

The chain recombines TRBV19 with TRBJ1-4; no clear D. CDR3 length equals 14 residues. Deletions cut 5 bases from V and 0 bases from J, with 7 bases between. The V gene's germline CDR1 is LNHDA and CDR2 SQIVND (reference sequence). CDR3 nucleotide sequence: TGTGCCAGTAGTCCGTCTGCAACTAATGAAAAACTGTTTTTT. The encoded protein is CASSPSATNEKLFF.

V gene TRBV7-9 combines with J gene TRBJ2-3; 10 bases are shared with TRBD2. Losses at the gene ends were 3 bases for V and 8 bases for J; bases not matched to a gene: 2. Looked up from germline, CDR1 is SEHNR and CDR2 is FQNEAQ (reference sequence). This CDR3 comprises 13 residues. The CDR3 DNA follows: TGTGCCAGCAGCTTGACTAGCGGGTTTACGCAGTATTTT. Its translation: CASSLTSGFTQYF.

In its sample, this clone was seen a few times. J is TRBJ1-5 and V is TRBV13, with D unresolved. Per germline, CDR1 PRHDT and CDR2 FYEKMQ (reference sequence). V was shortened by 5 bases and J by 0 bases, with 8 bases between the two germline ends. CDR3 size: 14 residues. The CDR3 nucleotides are TGTGCCAGCAGCCGGAGCGATAGCAATCAGCCCCAGCATTTT. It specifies CASSRSDSNQPQHF.

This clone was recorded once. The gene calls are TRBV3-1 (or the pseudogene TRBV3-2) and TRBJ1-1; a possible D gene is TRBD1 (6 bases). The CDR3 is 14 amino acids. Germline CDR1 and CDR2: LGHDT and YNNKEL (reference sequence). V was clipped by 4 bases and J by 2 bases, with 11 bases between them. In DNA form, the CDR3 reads TGTGCCAGCAGCCGGGACACCTTAAACACTGAAGCTTTCTTT. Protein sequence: CASSRDTLNTEAFF.

The CDR3 loop reads CASSLTSGSPSEQYF. Written as DNA, the CDR3 is TGTGCCAGCTCACTAACTAGCGGGAGCCCCTCCGAGCAGTACTTC. V usage is TRBV18 and J usage is TRBJ2-7, with 11 bases fitting TRBD2. With 4 bases clipped from V and 6 bases from J, the junction kept 8 bases outside the gene matches. CDR1 is KGHSH, CDR2 LQKENI, per germline. The CDR3 has 15 residues.

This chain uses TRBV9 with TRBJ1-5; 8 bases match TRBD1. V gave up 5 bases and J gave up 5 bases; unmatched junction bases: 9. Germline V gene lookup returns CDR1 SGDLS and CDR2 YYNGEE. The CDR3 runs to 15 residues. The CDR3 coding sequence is TGTGCCAGCAGAATACCAGACAGGGGCGATCAGCCCCAGCATTTT. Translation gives CASRIPDRGDQPQHF.

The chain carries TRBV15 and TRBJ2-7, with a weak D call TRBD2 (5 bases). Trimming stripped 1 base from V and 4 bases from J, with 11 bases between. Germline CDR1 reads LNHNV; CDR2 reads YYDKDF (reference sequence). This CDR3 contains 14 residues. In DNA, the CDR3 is TGTGCCACCAGCAGAGGGAGCGGTATGTACGAGCAGTACTTC. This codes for CATSRGSGMYEQYF.

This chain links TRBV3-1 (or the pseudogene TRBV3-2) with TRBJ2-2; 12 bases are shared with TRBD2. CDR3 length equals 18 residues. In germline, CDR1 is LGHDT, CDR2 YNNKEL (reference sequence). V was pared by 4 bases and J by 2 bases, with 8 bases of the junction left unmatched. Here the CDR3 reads CASSPRLAGERNTGELFF. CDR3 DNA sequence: TGTGCCAGCAGCCCCCGACTAGCGGGGGAGCGTAACACCGGGGAGCTGTTTTTT.

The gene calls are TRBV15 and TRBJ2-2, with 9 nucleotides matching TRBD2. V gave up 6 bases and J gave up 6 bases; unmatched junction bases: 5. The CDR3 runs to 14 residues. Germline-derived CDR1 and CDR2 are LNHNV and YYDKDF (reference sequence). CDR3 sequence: CATRSGTSSGELFF. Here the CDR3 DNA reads TGTGCCACCAGATCCGGGACTAGCTCCGGGGAGCTGTTTTTT. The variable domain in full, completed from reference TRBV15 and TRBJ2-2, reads DAMVIQNPRYQVTQFGKPVTLSCSQTLNHNVMYWYQQKSSQAPKLLFHYYDKDFNNEADTPDNFQSRRPNTSFCFLDIRSPGLGDTAMYLCATRSGTSSGELFFGEGSRLTVL.

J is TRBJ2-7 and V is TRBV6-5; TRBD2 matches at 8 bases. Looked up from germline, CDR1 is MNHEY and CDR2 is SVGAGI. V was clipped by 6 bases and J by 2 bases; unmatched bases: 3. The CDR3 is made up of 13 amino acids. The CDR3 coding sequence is TGTGCCAGCAGAAAGGGACTAGCCTACGAGCAGTACTTC. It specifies CASRKGLAYEQYF.

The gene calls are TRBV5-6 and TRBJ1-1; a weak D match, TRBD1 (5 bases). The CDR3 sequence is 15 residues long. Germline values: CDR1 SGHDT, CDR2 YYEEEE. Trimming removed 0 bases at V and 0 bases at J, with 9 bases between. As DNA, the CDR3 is TGTGCCAGCAGCTTGGTGGCGGGGCTGAACACTGAAGCTTTCTTT. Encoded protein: CASSLVAGLNTEAFF.

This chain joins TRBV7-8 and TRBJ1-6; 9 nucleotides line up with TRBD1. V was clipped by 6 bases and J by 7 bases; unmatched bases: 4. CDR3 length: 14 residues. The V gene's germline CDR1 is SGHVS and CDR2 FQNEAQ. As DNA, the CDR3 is TGTGCCAGCAGTTCCGGGACAGGGAATTCACCCCTCCACTTT. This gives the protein CASSSGTGNSPLHF. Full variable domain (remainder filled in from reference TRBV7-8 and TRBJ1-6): GAGVSQSPRYKVAKRGQDVALRCDPISGHVSLFWYQQALGQGPEFLTYFQNEAQLDKSGLPSDRFFAERPEGSVSTLKIQRTQQEDSAVYLCASSSGTGNSPLHFGNGTRLTVT.

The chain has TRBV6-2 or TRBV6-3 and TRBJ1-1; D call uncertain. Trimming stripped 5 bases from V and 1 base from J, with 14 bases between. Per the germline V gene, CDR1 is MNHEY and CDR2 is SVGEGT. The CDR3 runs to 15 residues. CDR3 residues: CASSPLRSGNTEAFF. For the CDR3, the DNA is TGTGCCAGCAGTCCCCTGCGGTCTGGGAACACTGAAGCTTTCTTT.

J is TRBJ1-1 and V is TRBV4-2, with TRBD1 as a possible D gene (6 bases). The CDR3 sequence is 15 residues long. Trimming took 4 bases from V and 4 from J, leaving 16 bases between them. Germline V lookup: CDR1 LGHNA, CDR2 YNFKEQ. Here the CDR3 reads CASSLPAGVGTEAFF. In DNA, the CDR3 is TGTGCCAGCAGCCTCCCCGCAGGGGTTGGCACTGAAGCTTTCTTT.

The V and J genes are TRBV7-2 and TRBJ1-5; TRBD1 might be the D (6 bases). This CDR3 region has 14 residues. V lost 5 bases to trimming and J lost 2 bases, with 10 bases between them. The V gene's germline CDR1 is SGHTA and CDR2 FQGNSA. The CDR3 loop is CASSARQGNQPQHF. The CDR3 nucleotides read TGTGCCAGCAGCGCCCGACAGGGCAATCAGCCCCAGCATTTT.

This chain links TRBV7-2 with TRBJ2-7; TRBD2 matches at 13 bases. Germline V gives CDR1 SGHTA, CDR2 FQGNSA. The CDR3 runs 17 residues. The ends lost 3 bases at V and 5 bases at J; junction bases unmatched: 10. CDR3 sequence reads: CASSFRLAGGRDNEQYF. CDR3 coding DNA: TGTGCCAGCAGCTTCAGACTAGCGGGAGGCCGAGATAACGAGCAGTACTTC.

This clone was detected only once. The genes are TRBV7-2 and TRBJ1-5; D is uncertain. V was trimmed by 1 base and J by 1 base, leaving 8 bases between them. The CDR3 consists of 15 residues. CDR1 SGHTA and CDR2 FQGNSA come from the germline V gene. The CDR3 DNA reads TGTGCCAGCAGCTTAGAGGGAGGGAGCAATCAGCCCCAGCATTTT. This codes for CASSLEGGSNQPQHF.

The DNA of the CDR3 is TGCGCCAGCAGCTTTGGCCCCTACAATGAGCAGTTCTTC. Residues: CASSFGPYNEQFF. The chain couples TRBV5-1 to TRBJ2-1; D not certain. This CDR3 comprises 13 residues. The germline CDR1 and CDR2 sequences are SGHRS and YFSETQ. Trimming removed 2 bases from V and 2 bases from J, with 5 bases in between.

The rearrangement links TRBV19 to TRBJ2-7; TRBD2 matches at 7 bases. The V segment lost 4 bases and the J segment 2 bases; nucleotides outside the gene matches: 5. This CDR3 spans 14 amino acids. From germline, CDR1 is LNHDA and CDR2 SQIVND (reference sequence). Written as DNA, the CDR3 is TGTGCCAGTAGTAGCGGGAGAGGGCCCTACGAGCAGTACTTC. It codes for CASSSGRGPYEQYF.

CDR3 DNA sequence: TGTGCCAGCAGCTTAGGTCCTAGTAGCGAGCAGTACTTC. Its protein product is CASSLGPSSEQYF. J is TRBJ2-7 and V is TRBV7-2; D uncertain. The CDR3 runs 13 residues. Germline V lookup: CDR1 SGHTA, CDR2 FQGNSA. The V end lost 1 base, the J end lost 6 bases, and 10 bases lay between the germline ends.

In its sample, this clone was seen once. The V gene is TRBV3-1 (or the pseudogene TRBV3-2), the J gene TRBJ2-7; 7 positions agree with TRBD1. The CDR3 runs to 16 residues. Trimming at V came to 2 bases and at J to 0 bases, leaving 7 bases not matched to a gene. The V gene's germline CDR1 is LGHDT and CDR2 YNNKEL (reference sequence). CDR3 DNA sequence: TGTGCCAGCAGCCAACCGACAGGGCTCCTCTCCTACGAGCAGTACTTC. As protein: CASSQPTGLLSYEQYF.

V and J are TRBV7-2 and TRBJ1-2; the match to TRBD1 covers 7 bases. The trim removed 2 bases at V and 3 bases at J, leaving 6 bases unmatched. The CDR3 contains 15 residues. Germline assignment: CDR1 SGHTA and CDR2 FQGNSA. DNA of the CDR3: TGTGCCAGCAGCTTATCTACAGGGGCGGACTATGGCTACACCTTC. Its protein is CASSLSTGADYGYTF.

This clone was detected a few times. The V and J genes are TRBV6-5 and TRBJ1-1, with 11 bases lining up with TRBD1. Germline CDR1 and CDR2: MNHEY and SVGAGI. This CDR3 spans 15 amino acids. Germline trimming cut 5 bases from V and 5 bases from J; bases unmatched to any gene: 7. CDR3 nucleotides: TGTGCCAGCAGTCAAAGGAGGGACAGGGGGACTGAAGCTTTCTTT. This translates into CASSQRRDRGTEAFF.

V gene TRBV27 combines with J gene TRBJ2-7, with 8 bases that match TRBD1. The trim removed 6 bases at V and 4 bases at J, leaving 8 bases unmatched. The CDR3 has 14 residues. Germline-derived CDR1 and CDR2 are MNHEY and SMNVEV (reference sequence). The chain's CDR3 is CASRIGTGSYEQYF. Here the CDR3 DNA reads TGTGCCAGCAGAATCGGGACAGGTTCTTACGAGCAGTACTTC.

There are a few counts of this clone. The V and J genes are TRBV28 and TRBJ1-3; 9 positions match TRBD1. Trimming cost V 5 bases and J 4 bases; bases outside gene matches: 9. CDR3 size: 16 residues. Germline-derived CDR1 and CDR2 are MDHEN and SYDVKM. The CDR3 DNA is TGTGCCAGCAGTACACCGGACAGGGGACCAGGAAACACCATATATTTT. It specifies CASSTPDRGPGNTIYF. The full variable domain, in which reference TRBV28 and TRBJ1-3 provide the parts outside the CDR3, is DVKVTQSSRYLVKRTGEKVFLECVQDMDHENMFWYRQDPGLGLRLIYFSYDVKMKEKGDIPEGYSVSREKKERFSLILESASTNQTSMYLCASSTPDRGPGNTIYFGEGSWLTVV.

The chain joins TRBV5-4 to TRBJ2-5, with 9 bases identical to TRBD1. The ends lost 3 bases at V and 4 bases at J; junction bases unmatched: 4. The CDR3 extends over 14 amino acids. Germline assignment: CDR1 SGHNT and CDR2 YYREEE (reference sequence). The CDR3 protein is CASSSGTGSETQYF. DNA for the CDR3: TGTGCCAGCAGCTCAGGGACAGGGTCAGAGACCCAGTACTTC.

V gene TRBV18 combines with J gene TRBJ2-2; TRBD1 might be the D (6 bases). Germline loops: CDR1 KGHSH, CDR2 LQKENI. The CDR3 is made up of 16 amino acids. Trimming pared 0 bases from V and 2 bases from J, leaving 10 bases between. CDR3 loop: CASSPPGALNTGELFF. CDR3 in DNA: TGTGCCAGCTCACCACCGGGGGCTTTAAACACCGGGGAGCTGTTTTTT. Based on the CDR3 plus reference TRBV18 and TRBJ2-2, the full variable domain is NAGVMQNPRHLVRRRGQEARLRCSPMKGHSHVYWYRQLPEEGLKFMVYLQKENIIDESGMPKERFSAEFPKEGPSILRIQQVVRGDSAAYFCASSPPGALNTGELFFGEGSRLTVL.

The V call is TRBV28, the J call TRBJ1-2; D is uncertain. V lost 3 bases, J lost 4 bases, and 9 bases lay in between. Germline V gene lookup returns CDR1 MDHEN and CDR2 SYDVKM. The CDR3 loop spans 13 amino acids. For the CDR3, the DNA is TGTGCCAGCAGTTTTGGAGCGACCTATGGCTACACCTTC. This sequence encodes CASSFGATYGYTF.

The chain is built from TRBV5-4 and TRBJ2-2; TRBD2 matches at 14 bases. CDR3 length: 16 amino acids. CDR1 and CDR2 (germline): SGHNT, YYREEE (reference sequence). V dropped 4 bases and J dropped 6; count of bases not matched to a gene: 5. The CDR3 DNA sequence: TGTGCCAGCAGCCTCGGGACTAGCGGGAGTCCCGGGGAGCTGTTTTTT. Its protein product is CASSLGTSGSPGELFF.